One and the same sample provided the 29 T cell receptor beta chains below, sequenced in a study of vaccination effects on CD4 cells after COVID-19 (dated by TCRdb to 2022 to 2024). Libraries were constructed by the immunoSEQ multiplex PCR assay. Here the immuneACCESS table is served through TCRdb, limited to in-frame sequences with V and J called. Missing clones are a known gap in these copies; in checked studies unresolved V genes cover under half, and the rest lacks a known reason. The sample table lists approximately 33,000 clones, approximately 78% of them with a count of one. Of the sample, about 17% falls within the top ten clones. No antigen has been assigned to these receptors. In the ViraFEST assay, PBMC were stimulated with viral peptide pools, and TCR sequencing was then used to find antigen-specific CD4+ T cell clonotypes based on their expansion. After about 9 days of culture, CD4+ T cells were isolated with the EasySep CD4+ T cell isolation kit. Convalescent patients had PCR-confirmed SARS-CoV-2 infection between March and December 2020, before Alpha, Beta and Delta variants emerged in the United States.

Sample: CD4+ T cells from PBMCs cultured with HCoV-NL63 spike peptides, taken before COVID-19 vaccination. What the cell subset or site label conveys for this sample: HCoV-NL63 spike overlapping peptide pool stimulation. The origin of the receptors is a human donor who had a prior SARS-CoV-2 infection.

The chain links TRBV24-1 to TRBJ2-3; 10 bases are shared with TRBD2. The CDR3 is 14 residues long. V lost 6 bases and J lost 6; bases outside the gene matches: 5. The germline gives CDR1 KGHDR, CDR2 SFDVKD. CDR3 DNA: TGTGCCACCAGTAGCGGGAGGGTTGTGGATACGCAGTATTTT. Translation gives CATSSGRVVDTQYF.

The rearrangement links TRBV10-3 to TRBJ1-2; 8 positions agree with TRBD1. This CDR3 contains 12 residues. Germline-derived CDR1 and CDR2 are ENHRY and SYGVKD. Trimming took 10 bases from V and 6 from J; bases not matched to a gene: 7. CDR3 sequence reads: CATLQGANGYTF. The CDR3 nucleotides read TGTGCCACTCTCCAGGGGGCCAATGGCTACACCTTC.

The rearrangement uses TRBV29-1 and TRBJ2-5; D remains unclear. With 7 bases removed from V and 2 bases from J, the gap between germline ends came to 11 bases. Germline lookup yields CDR1 SQVTM and CDR2 ANQGSEA. This CDR3 has 12 residues. The CDR3 spells CSGVEGQETQYF. CDR3 sequence (DNA): TGCAGCGGGGTTGAAGGGCAAGAGACCCAGTACTTC.

The J gene is TRBJ2-2, the V gene TRBV18, with unresolved D. Trimming shortened V by 2 bases and J by 2 bases, and 6 bases separated the two germline ends. Germline CDR1 and CDR2: KGHSH and LQKENI. This CDR3 has 14 amino acids. CDR3: CASSPVTNTGELFF. The DNA of the CDR3 is TGTGCCAGCTCACCAGTTACAAACACCGGGGAGCTGTTTTTT. The variable domain in full, completed from reference TRBV18 and TRBJ2-2, reads NAGVMQNPRHLVRRRGQEARLRCSPMKGHSHVYWYRQLPEEGLKFMVYLQKENIIDESGMPKERFSAEFPKEGPSILRIQQVVRGDSAAYFCASSPVTNTGELFFGEGSRLTVL.

The chain recombines TRBV15 with TRBJ2-2; no firm D call. This CDR3 region has 14 residues. V was trimmed by 5 bases and J by 1 base, leaving 8 bases between them. Germline values: CDR1 LNHNV, CDR2 YYDKDF (reference sequence). CDR3 residues: CATSGYRNTGELFF. The CDR3 DNA is TGTGCCACCAGCGGATACAGGAACACCGGGGAGCTGTTTTTT.

The rearrangement joins TRBV5-1 to TRBJ2-7; 14 bases are shared with TRBD2. Trimming at V came to 4 bases and at J to 6 bases, leaving 24 bases not matched to a gene. The CDR3 is 21 amino acids. Germline CDR1 and CDR2: SGHRS and YFSETQ. For the CDR3, the DNA is TGCGCCAGCAGCCCCGGCCTCTTAAGACTAGCGGGAGGGTCAAGAGGTGTCGAGCAGTACTTC. Protein: CASSPGLLRLAGGSRGVEQYF.

The chain carries TRBV18 and TRBJ2-1, with TRBD2 matching over 9 bases. This CDR3 is 14 amino acids long. Germline assignment: CDR1 KGHSH and CDR2 LQKENI. V shed 2 bases and J 8 bases; nucleotides not matched to a gene: 4. As DNA, the CDR3 is TGTGCCAGCTCACCATACCTAGCGGGATATGAGCAGTTCTTC. This sequence encodes CASSPYLAGYEQFF. The full variable domain, with the rest looked up from reference TRBV18 and TRBJ2-1, is NAGVMQNPRHLVRRRGQEARLRCSPMKGHSHVYWYRQLPEEGLKFMVYLQKENIIDESGMPKERFSAEFPKEGPSILRIQQVVRGDSAAYFCASSPYLAGYEQFFGPGTRLTVL.

The chain carries TRBV6-2 or TRBV6-3 and TRBJ2-1; TRBD2 agrees at 14 bases. The CDR3 consists of 17 residues. Per the germline V gene, CDR1 is MNHEY and CDR2 is SVGEGT. The V gene end was trimmed by 4 bases and the J gene end by 2 bases; junction bases not matched to a gene: 4. The CDR3 DNA reads TGTGCCAGCAGTTCCCGACTAGCGGGAGGGCCCTACAATGAGCAGTTCTTC. Encoded protein: CASSSRLAGGPYNEQFF.

The chain employs TRBV2 and TRBJ2-7; D unclear. This CDR3 has 12 residues. Germline V lookup: CDR1 SNHLY, CDR2 FYNNEI. The ends were cut back, 5 bases at V and 10 bases at J, with 15 bases in the middle. CDR3 coding DNA: TGTGCCAGCAGTTCCCCGGACGGCGATCAGTACTTC. Amino acids: CASSSPDGDQYF.

The chain carries TRBV9 and TRBJ2-7; 7 nucleotides agree with TRBD1. The CDR3 covers 16 residues. With 0 bases clipped from V and 4 bases from J, the junction kept 10 bases outside the gene matches. Germline CDR1 reads SGDLS; CDR2 reads YYNGEE. The CDR3 DNA sequence: TGTGCCAGCAGCGTAGAACCCACAGGGGCAGTATACGAGCAGTACTTC. Its translation is CASSVEPTGAVYEQYF.

The V gene is TRBV18, the J gene TRBJ2-5, with TRBD2 matching over 8 bases. Losses at the gene ends were 6 bases for V and 1 base for J; bases not matched to a gene: 16. The CDR3 has 18 amino acids. The V gene's germline CDR1 is KGHSH and CDR2 LQKENI. The CDR3 nucleotides read TGTGCCAGCTCCCTGGCGGGACTAGATATCTCAGCCCAAGAGACCCAGTACTTC. Its translation: CASSLAGLDISAQETQYF.

This clone was counted only a few times. The chain joins TRBV10-3 to TRBJ1-5, with D maybe TRBD1 (6 bases). CDR1 and CDR2 (germline): ENHRY, SYGVKD. CDR3 length: 14 residues. Trimming took off 0 bases at V and 7 bases at J, with 10 bases between the two ends. In nucleotides, the CDR3 is TGTGCCATCAGTGAGTCATCAGGGGCCCAGCCCCAGCATTTT. Residues: CAISESSGAQPQHF.

The chain carries TRBV7-9 and TRBJ2-4; D might be TRBD1 (6 bases). This CDR3 has 14 residues. Between the trimmed V and J ends, which lost 4 bases and 9 bases, there was a span of 16 bases. Looked up from germline, CDR1 is SEHNR and CDR2 is FQNEAQ (reference sequence). The CDR3 spells CASSSNDRRGIQYF. Here the CDR3 DNA reads TGTGCCAGCAGCTCTAACGACAGGCGTGGCATTCAGTACTTC.

This chain's CDR3 is CAWGMDTEAFF. The CDR3 nucleotides read TGTGCCTGGGGGATGGACACTGAAGCTTTCTTT. V usage is TRBV30 and J usage is TRBJ1-1, with D unresolved. The germline V and J ends were trimmed by 5 bases and 3 bases, with 7 bases remaining between them. The germline gives CDR1 GTSNPN, CDR2 SVGIG (reference sequence). This CDR3 region has 11 residues.

This chain joins TRBV6-1 and TRBJ1-5, with D perhaps matching TRBD1 (6 bases). Per the germline V gene, CDR1 is MNHNS and CDR2 is SASEGT. This CDR3 region has 18 residues. V lost 2 bases to trimming and J lost 0 bases, with 17 bases between them. Here the CDR3 reads CASSELTKDSYSNQPQHF. CDR3 sequence (DNA): TGTGCCAGCAGTGAATTGACAAAGGACAGTTATAGCAATCAGCCCCAGCATTTT.

This chain joins TRBV7-9 and TRBJ1-5; possibly TRBD1 for D (6 bases). Trimming removed 1 base from V and 9 bases from J, with 10 bases in between. This CDR3 is 13 amino acids long. From germline, CDR1 is SEHNR and CDR2 FQNEAQ (reference sequence). Here the CDR3 DNA reads TGTGCCAGCAGCTTAGAAGGGGGGTTGCCCCAGCATTTT. Protein sequence: CASSLEGGLPQHF. Based on the CDR3 plus reference TRBV7-9 and TRBJ1-5, the full variable domain is DTGVSQNPRHKITKRGQNVTFRCDPISEHNRLYWYRQTLGQGPEFLTYFQNEAQLEKSRLLSDRFSAERPKGSFSTLEIQRTEQGDSAMYLCASSLEGGLPQHFGDGTRLSIL.

The CDR3: CASSPGLAGSAGTQYF. In DNA, the CDR3 is TGTGCCAGCAGTCCGGGACTAGCGGGATCTGCGGGGACCCAGTACTTC. The chain carries TRBV2 and TRBJ2-5; 13 nucleotides agree with TRBD2. The J segment lost 7 bases and the V segment lost 5 bases, leaving 10 bases of the junction unmatched. Germline CDR1 and CDR2: SNHLY and FYNNEI. The CDR3 is 16 residues long.

V is TRBV5-1 and J is TRBJ1-2; 7 bases agree with TRBD1. The CDR3 totals 16 residues. Germline trimming cut 2 bases from V and 1 base from J; bases unmatched to any gene: 8. Germline CDR1 is SGHRS and CDR2 is YFSETQ. The CDR3: CASSFREGAVNYGYTF. The CDR3 DNA sequence: TGCGCCAGCAGCTTCAGGGAGGGGGCAGTTAACTATGGCTACACCTTC.

The chain employs TRBV9 and TRBJ1-6; no clear D gene. Germline CDR1 is SGDLS and CDR2 is YYNGEE. This CDR3 is built from 14 residues. Trimming cost V 3 bases and J 10 bases, with 14 bases left between them. This CDR3 is CASSEDLAGSPLHF. CDR3 sequence (DNA): TGTGCCAGCAGCGAGGACTTGGCGGGGTCACCCCTCCACTTT. Together with reference TRBV9 and TRBJ1-6, the CDR3 gives the full variable domain: DSGVTQTPKHLITATGQRVTLRCSPRSGDLSVYWYQQSLDQGLQFLIQYYNGEERAKGNILERFSAQQFPDLHSELNLSSLELGDSALYFCASSEDLAGSPLHFGNGTRLTVT.

The J gene is TRBJ2-7, the V gene TRBV6-5; possibly TRBD2 for D (6 bases). Germline-derived CDR1 and CDR2 are MNHEY and SVGAGI. V gave up 6 bases and J gave up 5 bases, with 20 bases separating them. This CDR3 spans 15 amino acids. The CDR3 loop reads CASSLRGREFDEQYF. For the CDR3, the DNA is TGTGCCAGCAGCCTCCGCGGCCGGGAGTTCGACGAGCAGTACTTC.

In its sample, this clone was seen once. The rearrangement uses TRBV5-1 and TRBJ2-5, with 7 bases identical to TRBD2. The CDR3 contains 16 residues. The V and J ends lost 7 bases and 2 bases, in that order; junction bases with no gene match: 14. Germline CDR1 is SGHRS and CDR2 is YFSETQ. CDR3 sequence reads: CASSSTLSGVQETQYF. The CDR3 bases are TGCGCCAGCTCCTCAACCCTCAGCGGGGTTCAAGAGACCCAGTACTTC.

This rearrangement joins TRBV30 to TRBJ2-4; 14 bases are a match to TRBD2. Per the germline V gene, CDR1 is GTSNPN and CDR2 is SVGIG (reference sequence). The junction had 4 bases not matched to a gene; V was cut back by 1 base and J by 5 bases. This CDR3 contains 16 residues. Here the CDR3 reads CAWSDWGLAGENIQYF. For the CDR3, the DNA is TGTGCCTGGAGTGACTGGGGACTAGCGGGAGAAAACATTCAGTACTTC.

The V call is TRBV18, the J call TRBJ1-1, with D perhaps matching TRBD1 (6 bases). Trimming cost V 6 bases and J 5 bases, with 19 bases left between them. Germline assignment: CDR1 KGHSH and CDR2 LQKENI. CDR3 length: 15 residues. CDR3 in amino acids: CASSESQGSWTEAFF. CDR3 nucleotide sequence: TGTGCCAGCTCCGAAAGTCAGGGGAGTTGGACTGAAGCTTTCTTT.

This chain links TRBV2 with TRBJ2-5, with 7 bases matching TRBD1. The CDR3 is 15 residues long. Trimming removed 4 bases from V and 1 base from J; junction bases left unmatched: 6. Per germline, CDR1 SNHLY and CDR2 FYNNEI. The CDR3 nucleotides are TGTGCCAGCAGTGCCTTGACAGGGACCCAAGAGACCCAGTACTTC. This codes for CASSALTGTQETQYF.

This clone was seen just once. The genes are TRBV5-1 and TRBJ2-1; TRBD1 matches at 8 bases. CDR3 length: 17 residues. Germline V gene lookup returns CDR1 SGHRS and CDR2 YFSETQ. J gave up 0 bases and V 4 bases, and 9 bases lay outside the gene matches. In DNA form, the CDR3 reads TGCGCCAGCAGCAGACAGGGGTCCTACAGCTCCTACAATGAGCAGTTCTTC. The encoded protein is CASSRQGSYSSYNEQFF.

This clone was recorded a few times. The gene calls are TRBV7-9 and TRBJ2-2; possibly TRBD2 for D (5 bases). V lost 5 bases to trimming and J lost 5 bases, with 15 bases between them. The CDR3 spans 15 residues. The germline gives CDR1 SEHNR, CDR2 FQNEAQ (reference sequence). Here the CDR3 DNA reads TGTGCCAGCAGCCTAGAATGGGGAGAAACCGGGGAGCTGTTTTTT. Residues: CASSLEWGETGELFF.

This clone was counted a few times. The chain joins TRBV2 to TRBJ1-2; D may be TRBD1 (6 bases). This CDR3 spans 14 amino acids. Germline V gene lookup returns CDR1 SNHLY and CDR2 FYNNEI. V lost 5 bases and J 3 bases, leaving 13 bases between the germline ends. The CDR3 here is CASSLSRGDYGYTF. CDR3 DNA: TGTGCCAGCAGTTTAAGCAGGGGTGACTATGGCTACACCTTC.

This clone was seen a handful of times. This chain joins TRBV24-1 and TRBJ2-1; 8 nucleotides line up with TRBD1. Looked up from germline, CDR1 is KGHDR and CDR2 is SFDVKD. Unmatched junction bases numbered 10, after V lost 4 bases and J lost 3 bases. There are 17 residues in the CDR3. CDR3 DNA sequence: TGTGCCACCAGTGAGGGGCCGGGACAGGCGGTCTACAATGAGCAGTTCTTC. As protein: CATSEGPGQAVYNEQFF.

The rearrangement links TRBV4-3 to TRBJ2-7; TRBD2 might be the D (6 bases). V was shortened by 0 bases and J by 6 bases, with 12 bases between the two germline ends. Germline loops: CDR1 LGHNA, CDR2 YSLEER. The CDR3 sequence is 14 residues long. CDR3 sequence reads: CASSQEGRGAEQYF. Here the CDR3 DNA reads TGCGCCAGCAGCCAAGAAGGCCGCGGGGCCGAGCAGTACTTC.